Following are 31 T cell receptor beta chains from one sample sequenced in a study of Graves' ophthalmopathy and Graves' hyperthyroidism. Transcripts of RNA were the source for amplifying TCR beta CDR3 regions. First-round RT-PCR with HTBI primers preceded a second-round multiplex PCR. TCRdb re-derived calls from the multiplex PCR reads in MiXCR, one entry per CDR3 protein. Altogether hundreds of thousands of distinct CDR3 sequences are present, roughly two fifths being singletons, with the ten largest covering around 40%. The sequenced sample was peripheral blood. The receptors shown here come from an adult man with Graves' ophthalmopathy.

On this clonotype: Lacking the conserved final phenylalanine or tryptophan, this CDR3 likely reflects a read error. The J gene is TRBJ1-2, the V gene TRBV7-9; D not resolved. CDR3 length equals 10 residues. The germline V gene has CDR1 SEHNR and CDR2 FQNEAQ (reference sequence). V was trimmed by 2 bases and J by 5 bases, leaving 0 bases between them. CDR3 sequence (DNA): TGTGCCAGCAGCTTATATGGCTACACCCTC. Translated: CASSLYGYTL.

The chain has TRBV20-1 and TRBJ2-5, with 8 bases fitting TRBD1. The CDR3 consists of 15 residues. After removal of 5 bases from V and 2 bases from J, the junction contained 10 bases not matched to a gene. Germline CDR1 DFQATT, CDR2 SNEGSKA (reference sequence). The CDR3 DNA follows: TGCAGTGCTGATTTTACAGGGGGAACACAAGAGACCCAGTACTTC. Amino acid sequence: CSADFTGGTQETQYF.

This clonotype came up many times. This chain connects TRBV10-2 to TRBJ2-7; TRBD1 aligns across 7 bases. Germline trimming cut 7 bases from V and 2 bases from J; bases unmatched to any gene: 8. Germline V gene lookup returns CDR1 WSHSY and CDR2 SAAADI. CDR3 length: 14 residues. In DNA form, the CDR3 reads TGCGCCAGCATGACAGGGTCGCGGGCCTACGAGCAGTACTTC. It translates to CASMTGSRAYEQYF.

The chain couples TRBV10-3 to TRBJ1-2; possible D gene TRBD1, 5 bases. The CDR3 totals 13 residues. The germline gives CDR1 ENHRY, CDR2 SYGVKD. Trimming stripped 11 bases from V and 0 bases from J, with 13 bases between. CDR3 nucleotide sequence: TGTGCCGCGGGGGACTCGACTAACTATGGCTACACCTTC. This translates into CAAGDSTNYGYTF.

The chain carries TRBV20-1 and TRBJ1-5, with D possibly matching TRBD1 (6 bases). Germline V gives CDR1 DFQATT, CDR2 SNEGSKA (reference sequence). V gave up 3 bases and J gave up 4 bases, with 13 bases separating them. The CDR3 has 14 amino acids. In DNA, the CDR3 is TGCAGTGCTAGCCCAGGGGCCTCAAATCAGCCCCAGCATTTT. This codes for CSASPGASNQPQHF.

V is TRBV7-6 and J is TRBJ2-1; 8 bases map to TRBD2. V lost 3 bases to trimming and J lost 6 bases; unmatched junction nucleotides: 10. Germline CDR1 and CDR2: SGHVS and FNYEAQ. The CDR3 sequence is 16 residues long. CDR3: CASSLYQAGGSNEQFF. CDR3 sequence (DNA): TGTGCCAGCAGCTTGTATCAGGCGGGGGGAAGCAATGAGCAGTTCTTC. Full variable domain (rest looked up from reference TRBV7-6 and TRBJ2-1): GAGVSQSPRYKVTKRGQDVALRCDPISGHVSLYWYRQALGQGPEFLTYFNYEAQQDKSGLPNDRFSAERPEGSISTLTIQRTEQRDSAMYRCASSLYQAGGSNEQFFGPGTRLTVL.

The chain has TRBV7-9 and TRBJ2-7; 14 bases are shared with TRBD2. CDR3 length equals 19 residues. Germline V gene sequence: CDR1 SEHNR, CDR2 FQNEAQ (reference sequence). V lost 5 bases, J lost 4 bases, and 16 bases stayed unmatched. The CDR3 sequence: CASSPRTSGGPATPYEQYF. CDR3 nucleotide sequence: TGTGCCAGCAGCCCCAGGACTAGCGGGGGGCCCGCAACCCCATACGAGCAGTACTTC.

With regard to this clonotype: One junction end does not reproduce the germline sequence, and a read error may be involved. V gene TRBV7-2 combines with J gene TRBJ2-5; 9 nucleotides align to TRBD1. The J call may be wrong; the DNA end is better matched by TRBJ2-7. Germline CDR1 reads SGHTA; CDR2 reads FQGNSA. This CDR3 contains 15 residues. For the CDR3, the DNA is TGCGCCAGCAGCCAAGGACAGGGGAGATCCTACGAGCAGTACTTC. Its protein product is CASSQGQGRSYEQYF.

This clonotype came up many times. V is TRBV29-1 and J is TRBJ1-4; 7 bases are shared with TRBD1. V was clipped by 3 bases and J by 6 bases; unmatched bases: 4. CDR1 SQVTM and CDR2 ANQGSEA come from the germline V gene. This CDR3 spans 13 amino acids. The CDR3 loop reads CSVEQGGDEKLFF. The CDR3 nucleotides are TGCAGCGTTGAGCAGGGGGGGGATGAAAAACTGTTTTTT.

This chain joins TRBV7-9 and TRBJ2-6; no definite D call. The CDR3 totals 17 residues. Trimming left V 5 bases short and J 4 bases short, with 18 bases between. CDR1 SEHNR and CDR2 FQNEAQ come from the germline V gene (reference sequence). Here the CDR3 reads CASSLVPVAPGANVLTF. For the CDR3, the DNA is TGTGCCAGCAGCCTCGTCCCGGTGGCCCCAGGGGCCAACGTCCTGACTTTC.

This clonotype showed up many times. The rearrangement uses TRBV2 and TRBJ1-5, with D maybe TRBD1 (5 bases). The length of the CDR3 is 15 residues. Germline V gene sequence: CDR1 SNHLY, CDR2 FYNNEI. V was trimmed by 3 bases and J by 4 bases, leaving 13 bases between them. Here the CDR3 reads CASSERGIRNQPQHF. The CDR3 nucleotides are TGTGCCAGCAGTGAGAGGGGCATCAGGAATCAGCCCCAGCATTTT.

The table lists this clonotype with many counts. Here the CDR3 DNA reads TGCAGCGTTGAAGAAGGGATGAACACTGAAGCTTTCTTT. It codes for CSVEEGMNTEAFF. This chain uses TRBV29-1 with TRBJ1-1; D gene uncertain. Per germline, CDR1 SQVTM and CDR2 ANQGSEA. Trimming cost V 0 bases and J 0 bases, with 5 bases left between them. The CDR3 totals 13 residues.

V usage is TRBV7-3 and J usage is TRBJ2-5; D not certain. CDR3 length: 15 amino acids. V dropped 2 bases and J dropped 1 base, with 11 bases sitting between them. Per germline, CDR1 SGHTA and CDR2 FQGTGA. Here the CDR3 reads CASSLSPSAQETQYF. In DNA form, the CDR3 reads TGTGCCAGCAGCTTATCTCCTTCGGCCCAAGAGACCCAGTACTTC. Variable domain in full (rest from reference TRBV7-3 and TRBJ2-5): GAGVSQTPSNKVTEKGKYVELRCDPISGHTALYWYRQSLGQGPEFLIYFQGTGAADDSGLPNDRFFAVRPEGSVSTLKIQRTERGDSAVYLCASSLSPSAQETQYFGPGTRLLVL.

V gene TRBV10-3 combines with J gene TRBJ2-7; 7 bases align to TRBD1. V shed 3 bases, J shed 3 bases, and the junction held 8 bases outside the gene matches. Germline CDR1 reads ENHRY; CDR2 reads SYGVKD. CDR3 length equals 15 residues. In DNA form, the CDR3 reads TGTGCCATCAGTGATACAGGGGCCCCTGACTACGAGCAGTACTTC. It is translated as CAISDTGAPDYEQYF.

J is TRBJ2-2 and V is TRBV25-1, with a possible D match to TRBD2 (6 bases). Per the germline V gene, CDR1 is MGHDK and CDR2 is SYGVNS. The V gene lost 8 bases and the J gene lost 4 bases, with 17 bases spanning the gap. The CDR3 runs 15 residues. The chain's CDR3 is CASESPGGATGELFF. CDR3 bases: TGTGCCAGCGAGTCTCCGGGCGGGGCCACCGGGGAGCTGTTTTTT. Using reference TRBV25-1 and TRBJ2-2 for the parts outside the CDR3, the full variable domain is EADIYQTPRYLVIGTGKKITLECSQTMGHDKMYWYQQDPGMELHLIHYSYGVNSTEKGDLSSESTVSRIRTEHFPLTLESARPSHTSQYLCASESPGGATGELFFGEGSRLTVL.

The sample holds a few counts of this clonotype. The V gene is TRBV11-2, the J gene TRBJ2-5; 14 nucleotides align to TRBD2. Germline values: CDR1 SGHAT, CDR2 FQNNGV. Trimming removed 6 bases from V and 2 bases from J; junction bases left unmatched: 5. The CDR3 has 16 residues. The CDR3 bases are TGTGCCAGCAGGACTAGCGGGGGGGAAACTCAAGAGACCCAGTACTTC. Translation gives CASRTSGGETQETQYF.

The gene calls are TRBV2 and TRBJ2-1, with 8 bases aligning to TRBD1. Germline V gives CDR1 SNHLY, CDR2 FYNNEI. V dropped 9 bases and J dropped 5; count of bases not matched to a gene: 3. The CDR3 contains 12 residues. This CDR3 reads CASRQGNNEQFF. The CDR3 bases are TGTGCCAGTCGACAGGGGAACAATGAGCAGTTCTTC.

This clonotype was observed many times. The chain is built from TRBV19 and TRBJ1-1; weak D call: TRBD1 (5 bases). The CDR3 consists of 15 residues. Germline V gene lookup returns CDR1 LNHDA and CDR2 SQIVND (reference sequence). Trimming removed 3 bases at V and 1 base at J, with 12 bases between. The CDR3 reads CASSIRESGNTEAFF. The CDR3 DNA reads TGTGCCAGTAGTATCAGGGAGAGTGGGAACACTGAAGCTTTCTTT.

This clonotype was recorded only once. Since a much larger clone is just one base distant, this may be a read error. DNA of the CDR3: TGTGCCAGCAGCCTAGGACAGGTTAGCACCGGGGAGCTGTTTTTT. This gives the protein CASSLGQVSTGELFF. This chain uses TRBV7-9 with TRBJ2-2, with 7 bases aligning to TRBD1. Trimming at V came to 5 bases and at J to 4 bases, leaving 7 bases not matched to a gene. The CDR3 has 15 amino acids. Per the germline V gene, CDR1 is SEHNR and CDR2 is FQNEAQ (reference sequence).

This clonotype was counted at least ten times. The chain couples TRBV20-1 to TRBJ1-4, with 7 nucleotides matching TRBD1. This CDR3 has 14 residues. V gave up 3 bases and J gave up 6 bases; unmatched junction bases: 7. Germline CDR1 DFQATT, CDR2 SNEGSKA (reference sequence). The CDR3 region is CSASRRDRDEKLFF. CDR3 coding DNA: TGCAGTGCTAGTCGGCGTGACAGGGATGAAAAACTGTTTTTT.

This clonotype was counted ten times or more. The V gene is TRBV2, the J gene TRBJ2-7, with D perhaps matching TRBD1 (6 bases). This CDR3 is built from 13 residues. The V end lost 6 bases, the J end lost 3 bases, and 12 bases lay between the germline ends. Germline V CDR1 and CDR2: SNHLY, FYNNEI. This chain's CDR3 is CASSGGQIYEQYF. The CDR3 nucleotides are TGTGCCAGCAGCGGAGGACAGATCTACGAGCAGTACTTC.

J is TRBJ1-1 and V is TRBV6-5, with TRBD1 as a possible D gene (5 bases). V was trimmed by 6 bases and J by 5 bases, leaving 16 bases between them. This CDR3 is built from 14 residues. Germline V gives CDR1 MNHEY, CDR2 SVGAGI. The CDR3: CASRPDSPRTEAFF. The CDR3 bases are TGTGCCAGCAGACCCGACAGCCCACGAACTGAAGCTTTCTTT.

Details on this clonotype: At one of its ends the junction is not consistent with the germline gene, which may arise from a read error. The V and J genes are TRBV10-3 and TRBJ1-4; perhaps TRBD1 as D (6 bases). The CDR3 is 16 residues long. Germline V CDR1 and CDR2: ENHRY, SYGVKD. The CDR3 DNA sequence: TGTGCCAGCAGTGAATACAGGGTCCACGCTAATGAAAAACTGTTTTTT. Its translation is CASSEYRVHANEKLFF.

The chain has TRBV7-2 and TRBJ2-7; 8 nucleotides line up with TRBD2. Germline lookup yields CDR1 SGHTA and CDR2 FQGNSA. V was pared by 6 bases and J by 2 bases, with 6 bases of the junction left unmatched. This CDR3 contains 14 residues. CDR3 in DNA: TGTGCCAGCAGACTTAGCGGGGTCCCCTACGAGCAGTACTTC. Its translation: CASRLSGVPYEQYF.

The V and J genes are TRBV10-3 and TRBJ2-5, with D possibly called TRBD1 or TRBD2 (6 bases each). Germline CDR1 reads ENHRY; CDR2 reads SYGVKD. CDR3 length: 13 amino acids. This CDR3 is CAREWGAQETQYF. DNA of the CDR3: TGTGCTAGAGAGTGGGGGGCCCAAGAGACCCAGTACTTC.

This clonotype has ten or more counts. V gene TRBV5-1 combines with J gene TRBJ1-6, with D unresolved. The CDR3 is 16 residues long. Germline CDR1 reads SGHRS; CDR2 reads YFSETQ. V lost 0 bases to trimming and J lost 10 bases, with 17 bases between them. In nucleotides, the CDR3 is TGCGCCAGCAGCTTGGCCGGAGAGTCCCCCGTCTCACCCCTCCACTTT. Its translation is CASSLAGESPVSPLHF.

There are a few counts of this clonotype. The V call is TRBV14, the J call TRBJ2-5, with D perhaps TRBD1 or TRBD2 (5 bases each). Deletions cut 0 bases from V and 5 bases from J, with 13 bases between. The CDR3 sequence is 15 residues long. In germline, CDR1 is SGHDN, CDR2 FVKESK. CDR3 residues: CASSQETPWGETQYF. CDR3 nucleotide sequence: TGTGCCAGCAGCCAAGAGACCCCCTGGGGGGAGACCCAGTACTTC.

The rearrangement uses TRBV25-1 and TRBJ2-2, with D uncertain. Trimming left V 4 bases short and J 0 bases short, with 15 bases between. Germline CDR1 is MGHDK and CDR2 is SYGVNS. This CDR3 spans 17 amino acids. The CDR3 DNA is TGTGCCAGCAGTGCTAGAGATAGAGTCTCGAACACCGGGGAGCTGTTTTTT. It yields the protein CASSARDRVSNTGELFF.

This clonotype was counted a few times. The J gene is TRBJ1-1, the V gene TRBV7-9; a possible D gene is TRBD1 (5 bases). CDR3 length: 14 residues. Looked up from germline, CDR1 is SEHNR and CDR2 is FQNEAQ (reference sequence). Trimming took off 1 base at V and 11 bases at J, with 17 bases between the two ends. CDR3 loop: CASSLDPRDFKAFF. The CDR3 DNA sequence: TGTGCCAGCAGCTTAGATCCCCGGGACTTTAAGGCTTTCTTT.

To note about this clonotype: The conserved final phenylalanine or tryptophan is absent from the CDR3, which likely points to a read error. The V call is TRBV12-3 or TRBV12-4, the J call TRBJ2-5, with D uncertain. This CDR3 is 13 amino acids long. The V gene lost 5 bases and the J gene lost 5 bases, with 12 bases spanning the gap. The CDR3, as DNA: TGTGCCAGCAGTGAAACAACCGGCGAGACCCAGTACTCC. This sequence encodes CASSETTGETQYS.

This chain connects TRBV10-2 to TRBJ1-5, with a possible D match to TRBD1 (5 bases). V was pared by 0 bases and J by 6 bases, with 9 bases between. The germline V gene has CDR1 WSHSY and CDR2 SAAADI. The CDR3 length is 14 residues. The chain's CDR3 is CASSESGDGQPQHF. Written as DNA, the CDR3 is TGCGCCAGCAGTGAGTCAGGGGACGGTCAGCCCCAGCATTTT.